This T cell receptor (beta chain) was captured in a study of blood T cell repertoires in COVID-19. The table came from immunoSEQ multiplex PCR; TCRdb's copy has only in-frame clones and leaves some out. The sample holds some 350,000 clones; roughly 86% are singletons and the top ten take roughly 5.2%. This clone was seen many times. The CDR3 is made up of 13 amino acids. Trimming took off 0 bases at V and 6 bases at J, with 5 bases between the two ends. CDR1 and CDR2 from the germline V gene are MRHNA and SNTAGT. Recovery meant two consecutive negative NP/OP PCR tests, professional clearance, or resolved symptoms.

Sequenced: PBMCs or T cells enriched from blood (not recorded which). The TCR sequence derives from a young woman who had recovered from COVID-19. J is TRBJ2-2 and V is TRBV6-4; D uncertain. The CDR3 loop reads CASSDSQAGELFF. CDR3 bases: TGTGCCAGCAGTGACTCCCAGGCCGGGGAGCTGTTTTTT.